The 22 T cell receptor beta chains reported below all come from one sample, sequenced in a study of blood T cell repertoires in COVID-19 (TCRdb year 2020). The library came from the immunoSEQ multiplex PCR assay. TCRdb stores this immuneACCESS table with in-frame sequences only. Part of the clones is absent; in the studies checked, under half of the shortfall reflects unresolved V genes, and no reason is known for the rest. This sample comprises about 240,000 clones, about four fifths of them detected only once. About 9.5% of the sample belongs to the ten largest clones. The sample taken for sequencing was peripheral blood. These receptors were taken from a woman older than 75 with acute or convalescent COVID-19.

This clone was seen only a few times. The genes are TRBV25-1 and TRBJ1-2; D gene ambiguous. The germline gives CDR1 MGHDK, CDR2 SYGVNS. CDR3 length equals 13 residues. V shed 1 base and J shed 4 bases, with 7 bases lying between them. The CDR3 DNA is TGTGCCAGCAGTGAATTTGAGGCCTATGGCTACACCTTC. This gives the protein CASSEFEAYGYTF.

The chain recombines TRBV12-3 or TRBV12-4 with TRBJ1-4, with 8 bases identical to TRBD1. The CDR3 contains 13 residues. The ends lost 7 bases at V and 10 bases at J; junction bases unmatched: 8. The CDR3 bases are TGTGCCAGCACCCCCGGACAGGGCGGAAAACTGTTTTTT. Its translation is CASTPGQGGKLFF.

This clone was counted only a few times. This rearrangement joins TRBV11-2 to TRBJ2-7; 8 bases are a match to TRBD1. V lost 1 base to trimming and J lost 5 bases; unmatched junction nucleotides: 7. The germline CDR1 and CDR2 sequences are SGHAT and FQNNGV. The CDR3 has 15 amino acids. The CDR3 bases are TGTGCCAGCAGCTTAGCGGGCAGGGGGCGTAACGAGCAGTACTTC. It is translated as CASSLAGRGRNEQYF.

The DNA for the CDR3 is TGTGCCAGCTCACCACCTTACGGGGGGACCACAGATACGCAGTATTTT. As protein: CASSPPYGGTTDTQYF. This rearrangement joins TRBV18 to TRBJ2-3; 7 bases fit TRBD2. Losses at the gene ends were 0 bases for V and 2 bases for J; bases not matched to a gene: 5. Germline-derived CDR1 and CDR2 are KGHSH and LQKENI. This CDR3 has 16 residues.

V and J are TRBV5-4 and TRBJ2-5; a possible D gene is TRBD2 (6 bases). V was trimmed by 0 bases and J by 6 bases, leaving 18 bases between them. There are 16 residues in the CDR3. Germline V lookup: CDR1 SGHNT, CDR2 YYREEE (reference sequence). CDR3 DNA: TGTGCCAGCAGCTTGGCCCGCGGGGAGTGGGCGAAGACCCAGTACTTC. Translation gives CASSLARGEWAKTQYF.

J is TRBJ2-1 and V is TRBV7-9, with D perhaps TRBD2 (7 bases). This CDR3 has 13 amino acids. V was pared by 0 bases and J by 9 bases, with 9 bases between. CDR1 SEHNR and CDR2 FQNEAQ come from the germline V gene (reference sequence). The chain's CDR3 is CASSLAGGLEQFF. CDR3 nucleotides: TGTGCCAGCAGCTTAGCGGGGGGGCTTGAGCAGTTCTTC.

V gene TRBV27 combines with J gene TRBJ1-2; the D gene is possibly TRBD1 (6 bases). CDR1 and CDR2 from the germline V gene are MNHEY and SMNVEV (reference sequence). CDR3 length: 15 amino acids. Trimming stripped 5 bases from V and 3 bases from J, with 16 bases between. CDR3 region: CASSPGTSPDYGYTF. The CDR3 DNA is TGTGCCAGCAGTCCCGGGACATCCCCAGACTATGGCTACACCTTC.

The V and J genes are TRBV30 and TRBJ2-7; the D gene is possibly TRBD2 (5 bases). The CDR3 consists of 16 residues. Germline CDR1 reads GTSNPN; CDR2 reads SVGIG (reference sequence). V shed 2 bases and J shed 5 bases, with 22 bases lying between them. The CDR3 DNA follows: TGTGCCTGGAGTACGCCGCCACGGGGTAGAGGTAACGAGCAGTACTTC. Translation: CAWSTPPRGRGNEQYF.

V gene TRBV14 combines with J gene TRBJ1-1; the D is unclear. This CDR3 is built from 16 residues. CDR1 and CDR2 from the germline V gene are SGHDN and FVKESK. Trimming pared 3 bases from V and 5 bases from J, leaving 19 bases between. The CDR3 sequence: CASSHFPFPRATEAFF. CDR3 DNA sequence: TGTGCCAGCAGCCATTTTCCCTTCCCGAGGGCTACTGAAGCTTTCTTT.

This chain links TRBV11-2 with TRBJ2-5; D is undetermined. V was pared by 5 bases and J by 4 bases, with 17 bases between. The CDR3 has 15 amino acids. Germline CDR1 SGHAT, CDR2 FQNNGV. DNA of the CDR3: TGTGCCAGCAGCCCAATGGTCAGATCAAGAGAGACCCAGTACTTC. As protein: CASSPMVRSRETQYF.

The chain carries TRBV3-1 (or the pseudogene TRBV3-2) and TRBJ2-1, with 9 bases that match TRBD2. The CDR3 runs to 16 residues. Germline V lookup: CDR1 LGHDT, CDR2 YNNKEL (reference sequence). V was clipped by 3 bases and J by 3 bases; unmatched bases: 6. The CDR3, as DNA: TGTGCCAGCAGCCACGCGCGGGGGGGCCTCTACAATGAGCAGTTCTTC. Translating it yields CASSHARGGLYNEQFF.

The chain recombines TRBV4-1 with TRBJ1-1, with TRBD1 identical over 8 bases. The length of the CDR3 is 14 residues. Germline assignment: CDR1 MGHRA and CDR2 YSYEKL. V was clipped by 4 bases and J by 5 bases; unmatched bases: 6. CDR3: CASSLGTGGTEAFF. CDR3 sequence (DNA): TGCGCCAGCAGCCTCGGAACAGGGGGAACTGAAGCTTTCTTT.

The chain employs TRBV29-1 and TRBJ2-7; the D gene is possibly TRBD2 (6 bases). This CDR3 contains 13 residues. In germline, CDR1 is SQVTM, CDR2 ANQGSEA. V was clipped by 6 bases and J by 2 bases, with 14 bases between them. CDR3 in amino acids: CSVLEGFAYEQYF. The CDR3 nucleotides are TGCAGCGTCCTGGAGGGGTTTGCCTACGAGCAGTACTTC.

V usage is TRBV2 and J usage is TRBJ1-4; tentative D call: TRBD1 (6 bases). Germline CDR1 SNHLY, CDR2 FYNNEI. V was cut by 0 bases and J by 3 bases, with 11 bases left in between. This CDR3 comprises 16 residues. The CDR3 DNA follows: TGTGCCAGCAGTGAAGCGCTTTGGACAGCTAATGAAAAACTGTTTTTT. It translates to CASSEALWTANEKLFF.

The rearrangement joins TRBV20-1 to TRBJ2-4; 9 bases line up with TRBD2. The CDR3 contains 15 residues. J lost 6 bases, V lost 3 bases, and 9 bases had no gene match. CDR1 is DFQATT, CDR2 SNEGSKA, per germline (reference sequence). The CDR3 is CSASRTSELGNIQYF. The CDR3 DNA is TGCAGTGCTAGTCGGACTAGCGAACTCGGAAACATTCAGTACTTC.

The V call is TRBV2, the J call TRBJ2-7; maybe TRBD2 (5 bases). CDR3 length equals 15 residues. The V end lost 6 bases, the J end lost 0 bases, and 15 bases lay between the germline ends. CDR1 and CDR2 from the germline V gene are SNHLY and FYNNEI. This chain's CDR3 is CASRPEGRSSYEQYF. CDR3 in DNA: TGTGCCAGCAGGCCAGAGGGTAGAAGCTCCTACGAGCAGTACTTC.

The rearrangement joins TRBV10-2 to TRBJ2-7; 9 nucleotides agree with TRBD2. Trimming at V came to 7 bases and at J to 4 bases, leaving 5 bases not matched to a gene. CDR1 and CDR2 (germline): WSHSY, SAAADI. There are 13 residues in the CDR3. The CDR3 DNA reads as TGCGCCAGCATGGTAGCGGGGGCTTACGAGCAGTACTTC. The encoded protein is CASMVAGAYEQYF.

This rearrangement joins TRBV9 to TRBJ1-1, with D maybe TRBD1 (5 bases). There are 16 residues in the CDR3. Per germline, CDR1 SGDLS and CDR2 YYNGEE. Between the trimmed V and J ends, which lost 2 bases and 0 bases, there was a span of 14 bases. The CDR3 DNA is TGTGCCAGCAGCGTGACCACAGGCGCCTTGAACACTGAAGCTTTCTTT. Translating gives CASSVTTGALNTEAFF. Full variable domain (missing parts from reference TRBV9 and TRBJ1-1): DSGVTQTPKHLITATGQRVTLRCSPRSGDLSVYWYQQSLDQGLQFLIQYYNGEERAKGNILERFSAQQFPDLHSELNLSSLELGDSALYFCASSVTTGALNTEAFFGQGTRLTVV.

The chain carries TRBV28 and TRBJ1-1; D gene unclear. This CDR3 spans 15 amino acids. Germline loops: CDR1 MDHEN, CDR2 SYDVKM. V was clipped by 6 bases and J by 1 base, with 15 bases between them. CDR3 bases: TGTGCCAGCAGCTCATCGAGTCTCGGGAACACTGAAGCTTTCTTT. This translates into CASSSSSLGNTEAFF.

The chain carries TRBV28 and TRBJ1-2; D ambiguous. CDR1 is MDHEN and CDR2 is SYDVKM in the germline V gene. The CDR3 is 12 residues long. Trimming removed 5 bases from V and 4 bases from J, with 8 bases in between. Here the CDR3 reads CASSLASYGYTF. DNA for the CDR3: TGTGCCAGCAGTCTAGCCTCCTATGGCTACACCTTC.

This clone was found once. This chain connects TRBV28 to TRBJ2-2; tentative D call: TRBD2 (5 bases). CDR3 length equals 12 residues. Germline CDR1 reads MDHEN; CDR2 reads SYDVKM. Trimming took off 8 bases at V and 8 bases at J, with 12 bases between the two ends. As DNA, the CDR3 is TGTGCCAGCTCTATATCGGGGGGGGAGCTGTTTTTT. It translates to CASSISGGELFF.

This clone showed up just once. This rearrangement joins TRBV6-2 or TRBV6-3 to TRBJ2-1, with 11 nucleotides matching TRBD1. This CDR3 spans 15 amino acids. The junction had 8 bases not matched to a gene; V was cut back by 6 bases and J by 7 bases. Per germline, CDR1 MNHEY and CDR2 SVGEGT. This CDR3 is CASSGPGQGENEQFF. CDR3 DNA sequence: TGTGCCAGCAGCGGCCCGGGACAGGGGGAAAATGAGCAGTTCTTC.